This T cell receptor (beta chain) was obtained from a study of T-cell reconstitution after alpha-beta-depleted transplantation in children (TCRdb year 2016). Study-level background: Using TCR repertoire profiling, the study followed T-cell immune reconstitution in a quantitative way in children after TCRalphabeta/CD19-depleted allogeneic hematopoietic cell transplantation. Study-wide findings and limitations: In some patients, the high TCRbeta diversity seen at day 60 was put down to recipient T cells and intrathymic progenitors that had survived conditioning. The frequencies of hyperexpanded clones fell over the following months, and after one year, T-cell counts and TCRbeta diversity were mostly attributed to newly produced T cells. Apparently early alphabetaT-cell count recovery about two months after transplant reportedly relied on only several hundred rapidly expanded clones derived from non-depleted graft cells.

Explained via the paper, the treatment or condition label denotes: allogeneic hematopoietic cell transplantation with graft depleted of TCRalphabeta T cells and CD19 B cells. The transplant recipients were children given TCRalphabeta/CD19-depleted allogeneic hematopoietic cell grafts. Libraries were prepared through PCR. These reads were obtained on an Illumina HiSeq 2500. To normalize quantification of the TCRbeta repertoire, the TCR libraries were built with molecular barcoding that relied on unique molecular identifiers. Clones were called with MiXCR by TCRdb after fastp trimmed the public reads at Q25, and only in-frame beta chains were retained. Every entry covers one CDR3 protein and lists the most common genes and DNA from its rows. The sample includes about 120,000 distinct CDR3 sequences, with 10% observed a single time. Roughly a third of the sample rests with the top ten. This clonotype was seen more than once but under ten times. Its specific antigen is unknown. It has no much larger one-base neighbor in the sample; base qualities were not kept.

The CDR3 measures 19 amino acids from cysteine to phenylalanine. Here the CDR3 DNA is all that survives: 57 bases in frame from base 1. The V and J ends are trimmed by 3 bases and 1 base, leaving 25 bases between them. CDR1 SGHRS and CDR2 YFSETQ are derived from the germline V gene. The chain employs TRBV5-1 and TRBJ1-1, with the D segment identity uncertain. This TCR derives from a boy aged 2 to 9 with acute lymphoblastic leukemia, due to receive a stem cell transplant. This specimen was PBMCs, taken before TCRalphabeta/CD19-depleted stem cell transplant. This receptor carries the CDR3 CASSSRKVRSGKWNTEAFF. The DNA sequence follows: TGCGCCAGCAGCTCGAGAAAGGTTCGTTCGGGGAAGTGGAACACTGAAGCTTTCTTT. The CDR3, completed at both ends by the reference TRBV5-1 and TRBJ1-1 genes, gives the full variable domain KAGVTQTPRYLIKTRGQQVTLSCSPISGHRSVSWYQQTPGQGLQFLFEYFSETQRNKGNFPGRFSGRQFSNSRSEMNVSTLELGDSALYLCASSSRKVRSGKWNTEAFFGQGTRLTVV.